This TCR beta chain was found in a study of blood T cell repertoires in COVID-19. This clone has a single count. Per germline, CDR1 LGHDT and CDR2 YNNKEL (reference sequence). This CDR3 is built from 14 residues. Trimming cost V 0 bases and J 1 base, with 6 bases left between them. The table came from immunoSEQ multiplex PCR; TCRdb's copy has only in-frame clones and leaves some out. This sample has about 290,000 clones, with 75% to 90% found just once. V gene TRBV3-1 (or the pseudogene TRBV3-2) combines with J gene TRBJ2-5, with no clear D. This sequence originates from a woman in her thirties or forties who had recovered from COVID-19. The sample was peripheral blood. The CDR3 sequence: CASSQDLGQETQYF. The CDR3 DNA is TGTGCCAGCAGCCAAGATCTAGGCCAAGAGACCCAGTACTTC.